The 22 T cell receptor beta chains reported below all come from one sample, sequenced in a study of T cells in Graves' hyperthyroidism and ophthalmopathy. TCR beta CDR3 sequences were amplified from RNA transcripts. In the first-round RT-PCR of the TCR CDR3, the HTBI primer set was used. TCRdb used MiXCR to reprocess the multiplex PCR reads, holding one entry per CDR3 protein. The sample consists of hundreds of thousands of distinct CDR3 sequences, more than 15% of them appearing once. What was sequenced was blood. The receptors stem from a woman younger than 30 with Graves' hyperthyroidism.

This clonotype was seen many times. The CDR3 DNA reads TGTGCCAGCAGCCATGGAATCGGGGAGCTGTTTTTT. Translated: CASSHGIGELFF. V is TRBV3-1 and J is TRBJ2-2, with D unresolved. CDR3 length: 12 residues. The germline V gene has CDR1 LGHDT and CDR2 YNNKEL (reference sequence). Between the trimmed V and J ends, which lost 3 bases and 7 bases, there was a span of 6 bases.

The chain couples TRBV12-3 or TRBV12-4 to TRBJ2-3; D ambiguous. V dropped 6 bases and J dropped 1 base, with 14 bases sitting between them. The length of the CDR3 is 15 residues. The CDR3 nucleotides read TGTGCCAGCAGGTCGTCTGACGTAGGCACAGATACGCAGTATTTT. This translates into CASRSSDVGTDTQYF.

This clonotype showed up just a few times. The CDR3 reads CASSQAGADTEAFF. The CDR3 DNA follows: TGCGCCAGCAGCCAGGCGGGGGCGGACACTGAAGCTTTCTTT. The chain combines TRBV4-1 with TRBJ1-1; D perhaps matches TRBD1 (6 bases). The germline CDR1 and CDR2 sequences are MGHRA and YSYEKL. V shed 3 bases and J shed 3 bases, with 11 bases lying between them. CDR3 length: 14 amino acids.

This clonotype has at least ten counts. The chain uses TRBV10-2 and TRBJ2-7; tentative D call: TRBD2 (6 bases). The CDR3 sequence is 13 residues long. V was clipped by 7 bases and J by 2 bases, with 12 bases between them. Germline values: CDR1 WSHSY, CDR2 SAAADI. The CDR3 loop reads CASTGDPPYEQYF. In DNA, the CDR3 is TGCGCCAGCACGGGAGACCCCCCCTACGAGCAGTACTTC.

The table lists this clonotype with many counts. Written as DNA, the CDR3 is TGCAGTGCTATGGAGACAGGCTCCTACGAGCAGTACTTC. It yields the protein CSAMETGSYEQYF. The chain has TRBV20-1 and TRBJ2-7; D might be TRBD1 (6 bases). Looked up from germline, CDR1 is DFQATT and CDR2 is SNEGSKA (reference sequence). Trimming shortened V by 4 bases and J by 0 bases, and 10 bases separated the two germline ends. The CDR3 is 13 amino acids.

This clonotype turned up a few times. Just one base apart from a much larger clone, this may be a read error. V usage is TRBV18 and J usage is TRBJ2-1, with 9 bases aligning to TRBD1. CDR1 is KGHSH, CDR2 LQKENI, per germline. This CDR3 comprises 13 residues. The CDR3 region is CVSSQDRGNEQFF. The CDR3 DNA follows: TGTGTCAGCTCACAGGACAGGGGCAATGAGCAGTTCTTC.

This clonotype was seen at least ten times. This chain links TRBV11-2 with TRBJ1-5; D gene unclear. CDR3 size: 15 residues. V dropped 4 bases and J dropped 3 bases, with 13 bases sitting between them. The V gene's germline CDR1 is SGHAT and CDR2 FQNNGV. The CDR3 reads CASSSDGKYNQPQHF. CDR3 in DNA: TGTGCCAGCAGCTCGGATGGTAAATACAATCAGCCCCAGCATTTT.

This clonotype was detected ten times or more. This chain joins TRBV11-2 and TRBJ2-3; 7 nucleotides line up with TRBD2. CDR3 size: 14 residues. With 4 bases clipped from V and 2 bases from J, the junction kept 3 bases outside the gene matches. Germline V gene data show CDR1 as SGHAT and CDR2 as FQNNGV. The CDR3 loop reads CASSWSGNTDTQYF. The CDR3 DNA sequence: TGTGCCAGCAGCTGGAGCGGGAACACAGATACGCAGTATTTT.

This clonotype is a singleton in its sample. CDR3 DNA sequence: TGTGCCATCAGTGAGCAGTTAGGAAACACCATATATTTT. It is translated as CAISEQLGNTIYF. V and J are TRBV10-3 and TRBJ1-3; unclear D gene. Trimming shortened V by 2 bases and J by 4 bases, and 6 bases separated the two germline ends. Germline V gene lookup returns CDR1 ENHRY and CDR2 SYGVKD. The CDR3 contains 13 residues.

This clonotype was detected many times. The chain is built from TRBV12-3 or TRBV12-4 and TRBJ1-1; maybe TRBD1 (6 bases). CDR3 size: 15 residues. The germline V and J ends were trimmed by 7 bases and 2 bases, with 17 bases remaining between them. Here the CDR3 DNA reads TGTGCCAGCACCCCGGACAGCCCCAGCAACACTGAAGCTTTCTTT. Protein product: CASTPDSPSNTEAFF.

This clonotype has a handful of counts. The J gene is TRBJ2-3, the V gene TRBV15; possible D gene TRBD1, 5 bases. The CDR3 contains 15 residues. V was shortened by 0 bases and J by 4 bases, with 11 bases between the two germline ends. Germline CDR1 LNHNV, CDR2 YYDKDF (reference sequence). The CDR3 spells CATSRDRGHPDTQYF. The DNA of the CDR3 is TGTGCCACCAGCAGAGATAGGGGCCACCCAGATACGCAGTATTTT. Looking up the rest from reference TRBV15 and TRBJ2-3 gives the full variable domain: DAMVIQNPRYQVTQFGKPVTLSCSQTLNHNVMYWYQQKSSQAPKLLFHYYDKDFNNEADTPDNFQSRRPNTSFCFLDIRSPGLGDTAMYLCATSRDRGHPDTQYFGPGTRLTVL.

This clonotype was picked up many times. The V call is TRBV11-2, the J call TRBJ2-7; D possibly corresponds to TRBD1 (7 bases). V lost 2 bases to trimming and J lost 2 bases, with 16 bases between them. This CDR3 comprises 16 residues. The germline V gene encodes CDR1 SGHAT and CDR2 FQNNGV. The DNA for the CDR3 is TGTGCCAGCAGCTTATGGGAGGACAGGAGGGCCTACGAGCAGTACTTC. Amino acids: CASSLWEDRRAYEQYF.

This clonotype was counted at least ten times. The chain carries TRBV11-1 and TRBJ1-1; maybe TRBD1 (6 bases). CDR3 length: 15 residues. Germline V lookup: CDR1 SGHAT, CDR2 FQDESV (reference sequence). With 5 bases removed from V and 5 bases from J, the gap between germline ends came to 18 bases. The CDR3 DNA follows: TGTGCCAGCAGCCAACAACAGGGAAGGGGTACTGAAGCTTTCTTT. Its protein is CASSQQQGRGTEAFF.

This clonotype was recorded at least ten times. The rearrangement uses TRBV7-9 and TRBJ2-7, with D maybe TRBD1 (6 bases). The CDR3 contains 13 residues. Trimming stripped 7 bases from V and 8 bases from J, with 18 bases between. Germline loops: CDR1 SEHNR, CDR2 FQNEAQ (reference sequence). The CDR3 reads CASTPGAGAQQYF. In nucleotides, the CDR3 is TGTGCCAGCACCCCTGGGGCAGGGGCCCAGCAGTACTTC. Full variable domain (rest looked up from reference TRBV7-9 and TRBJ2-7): DTGVSQNPRHKITKRGQNVTFRCDPISEHNRLYWYRQTLGQGPEFLTYFQNEAQLEKSRLLSDRFSAERPKGSFSTLEIQRTEQGDSAMYLCASTPGAGAQQYFGPGTRLTVT.

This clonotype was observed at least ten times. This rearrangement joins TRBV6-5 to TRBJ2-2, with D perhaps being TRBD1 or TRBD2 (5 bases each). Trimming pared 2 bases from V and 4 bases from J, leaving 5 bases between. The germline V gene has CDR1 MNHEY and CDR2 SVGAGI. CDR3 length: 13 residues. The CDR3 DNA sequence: TGTGCCAGCAGTTACGGGACCACCGGGGAGCTGTTTTTT. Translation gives CASSYGTTGELFF.

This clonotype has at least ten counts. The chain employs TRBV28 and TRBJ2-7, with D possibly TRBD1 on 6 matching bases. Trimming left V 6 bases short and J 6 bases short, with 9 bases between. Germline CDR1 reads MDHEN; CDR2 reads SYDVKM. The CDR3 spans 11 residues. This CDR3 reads CASSPDSEQYF. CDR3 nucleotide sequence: TGTGCCAGCAGCCCGGACAGCGAGCAGTACTTC.

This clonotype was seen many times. DNA of the CDR3: TGTGCCAGCAGCTTAGGGACTAGCGCCACGGAGACGCAGTATTTT. It encodes CASSLGTSATETQYF. The V gene is TRBV11-3, the J gene TRBJ2-3, with 9 bases matching TRBD2. From germline, CDR1 is SGHNT and CDR2 YENEEA. The V and J ends lost 1 base and 9 bases, in that order; junction bases with no gene match: 8. The CDR3 contains 15 residues.

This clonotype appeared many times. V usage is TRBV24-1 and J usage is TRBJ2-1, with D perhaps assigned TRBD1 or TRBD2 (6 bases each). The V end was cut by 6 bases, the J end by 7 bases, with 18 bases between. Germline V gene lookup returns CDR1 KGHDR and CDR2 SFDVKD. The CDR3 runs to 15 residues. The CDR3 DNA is TGTGCCACCAGTACGCGGGAACAGGGTGGAAATGAGCAGTTCTTC. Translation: CATSTREQGGNEQFF.

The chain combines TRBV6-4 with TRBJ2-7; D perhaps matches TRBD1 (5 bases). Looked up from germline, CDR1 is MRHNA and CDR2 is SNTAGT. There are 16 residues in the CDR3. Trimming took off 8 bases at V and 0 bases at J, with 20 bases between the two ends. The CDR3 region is CASQAGPHPISYEQYF. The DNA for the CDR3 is TGTGCCAGCCAGGCAGGGCCCCACCCAATCTCCTACGAGCAGTACTTC.

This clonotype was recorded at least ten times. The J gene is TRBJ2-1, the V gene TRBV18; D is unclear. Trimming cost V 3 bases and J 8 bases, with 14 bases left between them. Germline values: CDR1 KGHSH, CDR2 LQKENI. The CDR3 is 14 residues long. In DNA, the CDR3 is TGTGCCAGCTCACCGCCATCCCTTCCCCATGAGCAGTTCTTC. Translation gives CASSPPSLPHEQFF.

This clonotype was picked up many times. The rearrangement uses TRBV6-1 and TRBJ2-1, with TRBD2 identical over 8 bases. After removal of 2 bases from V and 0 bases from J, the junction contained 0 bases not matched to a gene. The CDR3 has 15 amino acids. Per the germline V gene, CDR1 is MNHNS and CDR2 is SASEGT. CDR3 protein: CASSELAGSYNEQFF. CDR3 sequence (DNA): TGTGCCAGCAGTGAACTAGCGGGCTCCTACAATGAGCAGTTCTTC.

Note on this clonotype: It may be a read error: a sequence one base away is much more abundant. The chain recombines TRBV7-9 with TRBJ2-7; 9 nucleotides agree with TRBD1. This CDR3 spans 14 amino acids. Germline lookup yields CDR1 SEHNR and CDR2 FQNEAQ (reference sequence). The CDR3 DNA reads TGTACCAGCAGCTTAGGGACAGGGATTCACGAGCAGTACTTC. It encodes CTSSLGTGIHEQYF. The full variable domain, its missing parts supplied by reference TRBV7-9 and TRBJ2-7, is DTGVSQNPRHKITKRGQNVTFRCDPISEHNRLYWYRQTLGQGPEFLTYFQNEAQLEKSRLLSDRFSAERPKGSFSTLEIQRTEQGDSAMYLCTSSLGTGIHEQYFGPGTRLTVT.